Listed here are 8 T cell receptor beta chains from one sample, sequenced in a study of T cell responses to AZD1222 COVID-19 vaccine. This table comes from immunoSEQ multiplex PCR, and its TCRdb copy is limited to in-frame clones, with some not included. The top ten hold 0.85% to 1.2% of the sample, which has some 160,000 clones, about 83% seen once. The sequences come from peripheral blood, collected 28 days after the second AZD1222 dose. All receptors derive from an adult who received the AZD1222 COVID-19 vaccine.

V gene TRBV18 combines with J gene TRBJ2-6, with D perhaps assigned TRBD1 or TRBD2 (5 bases each). CDR1 and CDR2 from the germline V gene are KGHSH and LQKENI. V was shortened by 1 base and J by 1 base, with 8 bases between the two germline ends. CDR3 size: 16 residues. This CDR3 reads CASSPLGGSGANVLTF. The CDR3 nucleotides read TGTGCCAGCTCACCACTTGGGGGTTCTGGGGCCAACGTCCTGACTTTC.

V is TRBV27 and J is TRBJ2-7; D may be TRBD2 (6 bases). Trimming removed 7 bases at V and 1 base at J, with 11 bases between. Germline CDR1 reads MNHEY; CDR2 reads SMNVEV (reference sequence). This CDR3 has 13 residues. CDR3 DNA sequence: TGTGCCAGCACCCAGGCGGGGTCCTACGAGCAGTACTTC. Amino acids: CASTQAGSYEQYF.

The rearrangement links TRBV5-4 to TRBJ1-6; TRBD1 might be the D (6 bases). Trimming shortened V by 2 bases and J by 7 bases, and 10 bases separated the two germline ends. The germline V gene encodes CDR1 SGHNT and CDR2 YYREEE (reference sequence). The CDR3 is made up of 14 amino acids. The CDR3 sequence: CASSLGQGNSPLHF. The CDR3 DNA is TGTGCCAGCAGCTTAGGTCAGGGGAATTCACCCCTCCACTTT.

The V and J genes are TRBV5-4 and TRBJ2-3; 9 bases are shared with TRBD2. Germline assignment: CDR1 SGHNT and CDR2 YYREEE (reference sequence). The V and J ends lost 4 bases and 0 bases, in that order; junction bases with no gene match: 6. This CDR3 has 16 residues. The CDR3 reads CASSQLAGSSTDTQYF. CDR3 coding DNA: TGTGCCAGCAGCCAACTAGCGGGTTCAAGCACAGATACGCAGTATTTT.

This clone has more than one count but fewer than ten. This rearrangement joins TRBV18 to TRBJ2-5; maybe TRBD1 (5 bases). Between the trimmed V and J ends, which lost 3 bases and 9 bases, there was a span of 14 bases. Germline V lookup: CDR1 KGHSH, CDR2 LQKENI. This CDR3 region has 13 residues. The CDR3 nucleotides read TGTGCCAGCTCACCTCCGCGAAAGGGGTCCCAGTACTTC. Protein: CASSPPRKGSQYF.

Concerning this clone itself: At one boundary the junction diverges from the germline segment, which might be a read error. The chain joins TRBV3-1 (or the pseudogene TRBV3-2) to TRBJ2-2; D is possibly TRBD1 (5 bases). Germline CDR1 and CDR2: LGHDT and YNNKEL (reference sequence). The CDR3 has 15 residues. The CDR3 nucleotides are TGTGCCAGCAACCAACGGACCCCAGGGACCGGGGAGCTGTTTTTT. This translates into CASNQRTPGTGELFF.

This clone has more than one count but fewer than ten. The chain couples TRBV10-3 to TRBJ2-7; TRBD1 might be the D (7 bases). CDR1 is ENHRY, CDR2 SYGVKD, per germline. The CDR3 extends over 15 amino acids. V lost 8 bases and J lost 6, with 23 bases in between. CDR3 sequence: CAIRPAVDREVEQYF. Here the CDR3 DNA reads TGTGCCATCCGCCCCGCGGTCGACAGGGAGGTCGAGCAGTACTTC.

The rearrangement uses TRBV5-1 and TRBJ1-5; perhaps TRBD1 as D (6 bases). CDR3 length: 13 amino acids. The ends were cut back, 4 bases at V and 4 bases at J, with 9 bases in the middle. From germline, CDR1 is SGHRS and CDR2 YFSETQ. CDR3: CASSPQGNQPQHF. The DNA of the CDR3 is TGCGCCAGCAGCCCTCAGGGGAATCAGCCCCAGCATTTT.